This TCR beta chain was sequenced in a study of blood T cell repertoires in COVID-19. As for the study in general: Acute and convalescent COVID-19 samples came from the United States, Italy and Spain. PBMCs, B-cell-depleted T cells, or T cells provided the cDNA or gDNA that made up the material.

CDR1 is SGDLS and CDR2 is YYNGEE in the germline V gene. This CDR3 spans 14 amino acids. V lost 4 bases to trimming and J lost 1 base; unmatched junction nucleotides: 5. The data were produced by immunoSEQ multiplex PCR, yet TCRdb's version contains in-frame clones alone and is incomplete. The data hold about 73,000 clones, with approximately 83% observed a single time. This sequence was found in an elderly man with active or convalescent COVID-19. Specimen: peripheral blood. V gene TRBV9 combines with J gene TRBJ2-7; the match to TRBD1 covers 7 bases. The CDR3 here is CASSTTTGSYEQYF. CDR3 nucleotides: TGTGCCAGCAGCACCACGACAGGGTCCTACGAGCAGTACTTC.